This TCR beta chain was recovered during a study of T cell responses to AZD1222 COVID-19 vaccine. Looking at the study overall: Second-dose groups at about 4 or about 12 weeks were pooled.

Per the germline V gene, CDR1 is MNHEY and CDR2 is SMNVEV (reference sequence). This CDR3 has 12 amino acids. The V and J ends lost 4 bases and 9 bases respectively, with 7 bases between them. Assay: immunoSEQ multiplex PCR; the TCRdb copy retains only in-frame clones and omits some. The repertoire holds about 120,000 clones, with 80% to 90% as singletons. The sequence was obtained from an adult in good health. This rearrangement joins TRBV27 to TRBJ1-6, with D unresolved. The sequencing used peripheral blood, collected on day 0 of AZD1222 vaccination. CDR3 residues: CASSSGVSPLHF. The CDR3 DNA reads TGTGCCAGCAGTTCCGGGGTTTCACCCCTCCACTTT.